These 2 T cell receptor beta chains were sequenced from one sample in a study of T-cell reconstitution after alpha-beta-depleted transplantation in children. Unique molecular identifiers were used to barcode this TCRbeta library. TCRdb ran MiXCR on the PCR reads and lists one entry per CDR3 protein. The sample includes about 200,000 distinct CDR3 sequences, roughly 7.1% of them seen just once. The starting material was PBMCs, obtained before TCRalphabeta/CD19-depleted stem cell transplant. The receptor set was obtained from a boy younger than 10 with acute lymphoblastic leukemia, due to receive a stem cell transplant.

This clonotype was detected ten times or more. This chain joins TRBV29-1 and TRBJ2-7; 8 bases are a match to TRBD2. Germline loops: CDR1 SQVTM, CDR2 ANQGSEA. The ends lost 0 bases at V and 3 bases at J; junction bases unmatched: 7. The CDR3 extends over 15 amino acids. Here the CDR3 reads CSVEDGTSPNYEQYF. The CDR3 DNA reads TGCAGCGTTGAAGATGGGACTAGTCCTAACTACGAGCAGTACTTC.

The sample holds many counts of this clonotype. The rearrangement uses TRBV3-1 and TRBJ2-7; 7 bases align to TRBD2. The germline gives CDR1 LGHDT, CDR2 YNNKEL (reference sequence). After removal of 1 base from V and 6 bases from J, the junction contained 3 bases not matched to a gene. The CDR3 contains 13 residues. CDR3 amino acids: CASSQGREGEQYF. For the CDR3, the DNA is TGTGCCAGCAGCCAAGGCAGGGAGGGCGAGCAGTACTTC.